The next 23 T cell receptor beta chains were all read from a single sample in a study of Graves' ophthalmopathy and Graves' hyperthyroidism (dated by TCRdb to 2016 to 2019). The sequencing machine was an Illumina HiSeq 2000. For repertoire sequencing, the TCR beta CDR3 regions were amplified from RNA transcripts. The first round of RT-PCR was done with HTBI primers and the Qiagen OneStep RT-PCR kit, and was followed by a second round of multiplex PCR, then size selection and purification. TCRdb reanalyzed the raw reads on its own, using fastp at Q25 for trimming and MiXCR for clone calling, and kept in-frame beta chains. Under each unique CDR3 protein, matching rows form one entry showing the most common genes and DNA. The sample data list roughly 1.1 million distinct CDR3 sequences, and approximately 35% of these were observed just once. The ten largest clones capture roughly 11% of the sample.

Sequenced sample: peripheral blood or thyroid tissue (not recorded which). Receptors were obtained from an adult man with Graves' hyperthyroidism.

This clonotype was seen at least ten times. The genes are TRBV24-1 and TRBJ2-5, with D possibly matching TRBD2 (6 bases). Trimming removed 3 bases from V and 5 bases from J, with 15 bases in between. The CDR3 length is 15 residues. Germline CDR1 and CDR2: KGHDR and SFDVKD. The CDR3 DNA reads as TGTGCCACCAGTGATCCCACAGGAGGGATGGAGACCCAGTACTTC. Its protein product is CATSDPTGGMETQYF.

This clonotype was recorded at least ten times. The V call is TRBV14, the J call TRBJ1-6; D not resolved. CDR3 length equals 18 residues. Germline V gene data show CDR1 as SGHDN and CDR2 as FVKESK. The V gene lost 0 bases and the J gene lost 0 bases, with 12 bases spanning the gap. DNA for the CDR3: TGTGCCAGCAGCCAAGATGTGCCAGCGAGCTCCTATAATTCACCCCTCCACTTT. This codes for CASSQDVPASSYNSPLHF.

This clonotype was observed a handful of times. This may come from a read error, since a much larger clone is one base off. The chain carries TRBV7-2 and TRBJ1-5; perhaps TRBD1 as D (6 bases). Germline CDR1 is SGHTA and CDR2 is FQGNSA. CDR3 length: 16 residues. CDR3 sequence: CVSSLARRGSNQPQHF. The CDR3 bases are TGTGTCAGCAGCTTAGCTCGCAGGGGAAGCAATCAGCCCCAGCATTTT.

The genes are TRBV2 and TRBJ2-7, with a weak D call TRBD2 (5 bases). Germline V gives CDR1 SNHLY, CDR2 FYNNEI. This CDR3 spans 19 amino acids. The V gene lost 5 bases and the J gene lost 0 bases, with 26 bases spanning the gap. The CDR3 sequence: CASSYRSAGLSISSYEQYF. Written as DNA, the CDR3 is TGTGCCAGCAGTTACCGAAGCGCCGGACTCTCCATAAGCTCCTACGAGCAGTACTTC.

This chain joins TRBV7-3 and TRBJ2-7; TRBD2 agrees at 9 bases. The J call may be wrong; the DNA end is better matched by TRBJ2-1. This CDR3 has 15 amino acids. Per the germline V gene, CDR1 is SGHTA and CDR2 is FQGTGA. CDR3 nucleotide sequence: TGTGCCAGCAGCCGTAGCGGGAGCGGGAGCGATGAGCAGTTCTTC. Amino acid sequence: CASSRSGSGSDEQFF.

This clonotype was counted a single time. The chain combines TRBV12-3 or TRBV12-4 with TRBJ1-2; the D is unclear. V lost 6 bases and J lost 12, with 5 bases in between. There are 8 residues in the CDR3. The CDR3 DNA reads TGTGCCAGCAGCGACCACACCTTC. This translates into CASSDHTF.

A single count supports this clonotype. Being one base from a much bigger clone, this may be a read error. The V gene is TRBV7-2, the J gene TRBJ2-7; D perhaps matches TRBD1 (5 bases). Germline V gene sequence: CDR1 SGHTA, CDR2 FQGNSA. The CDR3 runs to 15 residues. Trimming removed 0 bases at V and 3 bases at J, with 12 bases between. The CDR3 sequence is CASSLAVQGYYEQYF. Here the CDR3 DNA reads TGTGCCAGCAGCTTAGCCGTCCAGGGTTACTACGAGCAGTACTTC.

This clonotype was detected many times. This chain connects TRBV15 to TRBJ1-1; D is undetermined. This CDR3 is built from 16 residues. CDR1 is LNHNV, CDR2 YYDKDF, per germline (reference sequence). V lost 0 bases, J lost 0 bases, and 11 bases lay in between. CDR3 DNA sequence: TGTGCCACCAGCAGAGATCGGGCAGCCTTGAACACTGAAGCTTTCTTT. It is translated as CATSRDRAALNTEAFF.

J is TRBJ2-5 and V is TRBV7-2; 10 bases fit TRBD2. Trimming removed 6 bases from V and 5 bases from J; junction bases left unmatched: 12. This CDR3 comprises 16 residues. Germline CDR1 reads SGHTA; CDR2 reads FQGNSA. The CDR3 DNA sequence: TGTGCCAGCAGATATGGACTAGCGGAGTTAGGGGAGACCCAGTACTTC. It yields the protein CASRYGLAELGETQYF.

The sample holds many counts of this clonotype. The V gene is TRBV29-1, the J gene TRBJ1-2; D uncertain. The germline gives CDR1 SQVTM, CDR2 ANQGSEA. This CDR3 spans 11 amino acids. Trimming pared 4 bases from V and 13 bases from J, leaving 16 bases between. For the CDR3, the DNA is TGCAGCGTTGTACTAAGAGGGATCTGCACCTTC. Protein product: CSVVLRGICTF.

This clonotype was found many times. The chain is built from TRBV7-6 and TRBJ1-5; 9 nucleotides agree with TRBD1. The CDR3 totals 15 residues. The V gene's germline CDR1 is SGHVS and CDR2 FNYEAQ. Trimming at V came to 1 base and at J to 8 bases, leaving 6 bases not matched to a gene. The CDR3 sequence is CASSLGAGQGEPQHF. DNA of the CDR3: TGTGCCAGCAGCTTAGGCGCGGGACAGGGTGAGCCCCAGCATTTT.

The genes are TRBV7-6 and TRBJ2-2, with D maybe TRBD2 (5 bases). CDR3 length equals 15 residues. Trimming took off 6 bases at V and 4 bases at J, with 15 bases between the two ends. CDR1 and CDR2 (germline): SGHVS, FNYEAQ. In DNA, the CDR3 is TGTGCCAGCAGTCTCACTAGGTTAGGCACCGGGGAGCTGTTTTTT. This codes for CASSLTRLGTGELFF.

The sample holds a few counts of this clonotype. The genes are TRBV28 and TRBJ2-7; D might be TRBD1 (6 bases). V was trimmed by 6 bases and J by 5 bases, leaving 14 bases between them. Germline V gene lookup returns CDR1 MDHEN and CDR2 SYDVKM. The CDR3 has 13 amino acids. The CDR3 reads CASSRGISHEQYF. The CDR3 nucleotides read TGTGCCAGCAGCAGGGGCATTAGTCACGAGCAGTACTTC.

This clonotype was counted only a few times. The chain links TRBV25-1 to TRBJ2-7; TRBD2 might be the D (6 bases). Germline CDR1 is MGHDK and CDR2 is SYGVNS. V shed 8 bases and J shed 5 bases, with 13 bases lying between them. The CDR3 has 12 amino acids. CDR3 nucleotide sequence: TGTGCCAGCCCTGGGGGGTATAACGAGCAGTACTTC. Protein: CASPGGYNEQYF.

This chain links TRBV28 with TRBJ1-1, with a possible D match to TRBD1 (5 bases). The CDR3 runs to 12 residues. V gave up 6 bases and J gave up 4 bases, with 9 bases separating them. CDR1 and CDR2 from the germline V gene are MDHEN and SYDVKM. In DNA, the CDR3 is TGTGCCAGCAGCAGGGTCGCCACTGAAGCTTTCTTT. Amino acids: CASSRVATEAFF.

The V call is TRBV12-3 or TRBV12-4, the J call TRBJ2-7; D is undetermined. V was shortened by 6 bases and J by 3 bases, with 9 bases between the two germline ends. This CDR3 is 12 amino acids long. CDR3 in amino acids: CASRPPSYEQYF. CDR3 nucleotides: TGTGCCAGCAGACCCCCCAGCTACGAGCAGTACTTC.

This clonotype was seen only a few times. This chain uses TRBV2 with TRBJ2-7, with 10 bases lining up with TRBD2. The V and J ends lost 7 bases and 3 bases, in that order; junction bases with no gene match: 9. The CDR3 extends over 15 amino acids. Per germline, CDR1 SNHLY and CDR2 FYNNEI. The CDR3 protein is CASKGASGGIYEQYF. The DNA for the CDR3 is TGTGCCAGCAAGGGGGCTAGCGGGGGTATCTACGAGCAGTACTTC.

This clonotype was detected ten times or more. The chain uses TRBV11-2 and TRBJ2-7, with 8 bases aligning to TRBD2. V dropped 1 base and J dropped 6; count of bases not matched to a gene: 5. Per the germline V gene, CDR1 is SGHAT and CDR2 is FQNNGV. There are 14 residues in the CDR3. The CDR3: CASSLAGGLSEQYF. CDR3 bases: TGTGCCAGCAGCTTAGCGGGGGGGCTAAGCGAGCAGTACTTC.

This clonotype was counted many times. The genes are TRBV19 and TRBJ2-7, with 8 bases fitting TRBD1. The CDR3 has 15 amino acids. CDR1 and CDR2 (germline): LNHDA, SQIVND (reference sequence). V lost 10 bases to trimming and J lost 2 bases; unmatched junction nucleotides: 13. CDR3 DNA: TGTGCCAACCATCCCGGGACAGGTACTACCTACGAGCAGTACTTC. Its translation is CANHPGTGTTYEQYF.

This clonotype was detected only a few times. CDR3 sequence reads: CATSRDPATNEKLFF. The CDR3 DNA sequence: TGTGCCACCAGCAGAGATCCCGCAACTAATGAAAAACTGTTTTTT. The chain employs TRBV15 and TRBJ1-4; D is uncertain. Trimming took off 0 bases at V and 0 bases at J, with 5 bases between the two ends. The CDR3 loop spans 15 amino acids. Germline CDR1 reads LNHNV; CDR2 reads YYDKDF (reference sequence).

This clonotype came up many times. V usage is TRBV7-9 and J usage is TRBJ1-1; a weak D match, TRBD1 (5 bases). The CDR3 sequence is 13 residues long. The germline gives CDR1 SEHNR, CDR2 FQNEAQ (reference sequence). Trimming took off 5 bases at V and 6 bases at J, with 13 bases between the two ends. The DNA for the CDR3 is TGTGCCAGCAGCCCGGGGCAGTGGGCTGAAGCTTTCTTT. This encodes CASSPGQWAEAFF.

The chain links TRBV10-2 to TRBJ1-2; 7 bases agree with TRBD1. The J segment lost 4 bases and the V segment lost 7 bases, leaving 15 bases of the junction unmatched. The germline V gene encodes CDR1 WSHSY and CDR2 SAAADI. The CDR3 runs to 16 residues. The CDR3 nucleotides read TGCGCCAGCACCAACCCCGGACAGGTGATTCCCTATGGCTACACCTTC. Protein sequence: CASTNPGQVIPYGYTF.

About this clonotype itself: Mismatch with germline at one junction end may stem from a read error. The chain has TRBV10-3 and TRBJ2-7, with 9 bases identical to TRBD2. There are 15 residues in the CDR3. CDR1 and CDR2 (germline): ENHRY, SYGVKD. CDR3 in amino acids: CASSFPSSGDYEQYF. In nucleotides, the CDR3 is TGTGCCAGCAGTTTTCCTTCTAGCGGGGACTACGAGCAGTACTTC.